This TCR beta chain was profiled in a study of T cell responses to AZD1222 COVID-19 vaccine. About this clone: Its antigen remains unknown.

Study-level results: Most donors were white British and more were female, and clonal diversity was possibly underestimated.

Using immunoSEQ multiplex PCR, the repertoire was profiled, and TCRdb retains in-frame clones only, with some absent. Of approximately 150,000 clones listed, less than 95% are singletons. The source was peripheral blood, collected 28 days after the second AZD1222 dose. The TCR comes from an adult who received the AZD1222 COVID-19 vaccine.

CDR3 loop: CASSIWRVDGNQPQHF. CDR3 nucleotides: TGTGCCAGTAGTATCTGGCGGGTGGACGGCAATCAGCCCCAGCATTTT. The chain couples TRBV19 to TRBJ1-5; D gene uncertain. The CDR3 covers 16 residues. The germline CDR1 and CDR2 sequences are LNHDA and SQIVND (reference sequence). The ends were cut back, 3 bases at V and 2 bases at J, with 14 bases in the middle.